The 4 T cell receptor beta chains below all came from one sample that was sequenced in a study of T cell responses to AZD1222 COVID-19 vaccine. Measured with immunoSEQ multiplex PCR; TCRdb has only the in-frame clones, and not every one. The sample holds 140,000 to 150,000 clones, around 83% seen once. The material sequenced was peripheral blood, taken on day 0 of MenACWY control vaccination. These receptors were obtained from an adult in good health.

As DNA, the CDR3 is TGTGCCAGCAGTAGGGACAGGGCGAACACCGGGGAGCTGTTTTTT. It specifies CASSRDRANTGELFF. The chain has TRBV2 and TRBJ2-2; 9 bases line up with TRBD1. The trim removed 5 bases at V and 0 bases at J, leaving 1 base unmatched. The CDR3 covers 15 residues. CDR1 and CDR2 (germline): SNHLY, FYNNEI.

This clone was observed a single time. The V call is TRBV6-5, the J call TRBJ1-1; D is unresolved. The CDR3 has 14 residues. Looked up from germline, CDR1 is MNHEY and CDR2 is SVGAGI. V was pared by 0 bases and J by 8 bases, with 13 bases between. The CDR3 nucleotides read TGTGCCAGCAGTTACTCGATCCTCTCCCGGGAAGCTTTCTTT. It codes for CASSYSILSREAFF.

The V and J genes are TRBV19 and TRBJ1-5, with 9 positions matching TRBD1. The germline gives CDR1 LNHDA, CDR2 SQIVND (reference sequence). CDR3 length: 17 amino acids. Trimming took 4 bases from V and 5 from J; bases not matched to a gene: 12. In nucleotides, the CDR3 is TGTGCCAGTAGTAAGTTATCGGGACAGGGTTCCCATCAGCCCCAGCATTTT. As protein: CASSKLSGQGSHQPQHF.

The chain uses TRBV30 and TRBJ2-1; the D call may be TRBD1 or TRBD2 (5 bases each). Per the germline V gene, CDR1 is GTSNPN and CDR2 is SVGIG (reference sequence). CDR3 length equals 15 residues. Deletions cut 1 base from V and 0 bases from J, with 10 bases between. CDR3 nucleotides: TGTGCCTGGAGTGCCGGGACCCGCTCCTACAATGAGCAGTTCTTC. Translating gives CAWSAGTRSYNEQFF.